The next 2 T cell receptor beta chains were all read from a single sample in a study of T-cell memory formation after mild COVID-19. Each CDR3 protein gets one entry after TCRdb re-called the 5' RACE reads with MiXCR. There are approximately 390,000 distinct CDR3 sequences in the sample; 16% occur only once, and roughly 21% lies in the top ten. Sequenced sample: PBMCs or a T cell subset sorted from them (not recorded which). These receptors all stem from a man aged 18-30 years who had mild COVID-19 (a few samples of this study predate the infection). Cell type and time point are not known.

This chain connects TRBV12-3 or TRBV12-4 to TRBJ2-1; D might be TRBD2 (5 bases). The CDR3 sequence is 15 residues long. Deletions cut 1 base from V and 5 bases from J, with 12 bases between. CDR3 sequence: CASSLDLTGNNEQFF. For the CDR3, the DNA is TGTGCCAGCAGTTTAGATCTGACGGGGAACAATGAGCAGTTCTTC.

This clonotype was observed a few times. The CDR3 DNA sequence: TGTGCCATAACCGCCGGGACAGGGATAGTAAGTGTGGGTGAGCAGTTCTTC. Protein sequence: CAITAGTGIVSVGEQFF. The chain has TRBV10-3 and TRBJ2-1; 9 bases agree with TRBD1. The CDR3 is 17 residues long. The V segment lost 9 bases and the J segment 9 bases; nucleotides outside the gene matches: 21. Germline CDR1 reads ENHRY; CDR2 reads SYGVKD.